This T cell receptor (beta chain) appears in the sequencing data of a study of cytomegalovirus exposure and HLA in healthy donors. General study findings and limits: The authors listed 150 or so TCR beta chains as cytomegalovirus-associated.

Germline loops: CDR1 MRHNA, CDR2 SNTAGT. The CDR3 has 12 amino acids. V lost 8 bases to trimming and J lost 1 base, with 5 bases between them. PCR used 60 Vbeta primers and 13 Jbeta primers. Assay used: immunoSEQ multiplex PCR; TCRdb lists only in-frame clones, some missing. The profile covers about 130,000 clones, with about four fifths appearing a single time and less than 0.75% taken by the ten largest. Concerning this clone: Its cognate antigen is unknown.

Source material: PBMCs. This receptor was obtained from a man aged 18 to 30 in good health and CMV-seronegative. The rearrangement links TRBV6-4 to TRBJ2-2, with D perhaps TRBD1 (5 bases). CDR3: CASQGNTGELFF. In DNA, the CDR3 is TGTGCCAGCCAGGGGAACACCGGGGAGCTGTTTTTT.